This TCR beta chain was sequenced during a study of blood T cell repertoires in COVID-19. As for the study in general: Researchers got acute and convalescent COVID-19 samples from the United States, Italy and Spain.

Germline V lookup: CDR1 LGHNT, CDR2 FRNRAP. V was clipped by 3 bases and J by 5 bases, with 9 bases between them. This CDR3 is 13 amino acids long. The table came from immunoSEQ multiplex PCR; TCRdb's copy has only in-frame clones and leaves some out. The table lists some 100,000 clones, more than 85% of them singletons. This receptor was obtained from a human donor with acute or convalescent COVID-19. The donor label of this sample is uncertain. The chain recombines TRBV12-5 with TRBJ2-3; a possible D gene is TRBD1 (5 bases). Sequenced material: peripheral blood. The CDR3 is CASGFSTVDTQYF. In DNA, the CDR3 is TGTGCTAGTGGTTTTTCGACAGTAGATACGCAGTATTTT.